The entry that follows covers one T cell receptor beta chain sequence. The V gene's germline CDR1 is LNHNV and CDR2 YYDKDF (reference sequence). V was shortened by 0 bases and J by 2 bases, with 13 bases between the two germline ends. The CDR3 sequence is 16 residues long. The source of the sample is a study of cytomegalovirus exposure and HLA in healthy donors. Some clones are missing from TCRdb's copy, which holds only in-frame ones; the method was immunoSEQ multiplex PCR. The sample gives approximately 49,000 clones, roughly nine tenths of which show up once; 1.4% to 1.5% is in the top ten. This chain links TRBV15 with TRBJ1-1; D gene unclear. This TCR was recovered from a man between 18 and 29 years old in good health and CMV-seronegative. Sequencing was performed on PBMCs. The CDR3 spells CATSRDIELINTEAFF. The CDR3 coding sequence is TGTGCCACCAGCAGAGATATAGAGTTAATTAACACTGAAGCTTTCTTT.